What follows are 22 T cell receptor beta chains derived from one specimen sequenced in a study of T cell responses to AZD1222 COVID-19 vaccine. Sequencing was performed with immunoSEQ multiplex PCR; in TCRdb, only in-frame clones are kept and a portion is missing. Here the sample spans more than 150,000 clones, about nine tenths being singletons. This specimen consisted of peripheral blood, obtained 28 days after the second AZD1222 dose. The source is an adult who received the AZD1222 COVID-19 vaccine.

The chain employs TRBV30 and TRBJ1-5, with 8 positions matching TRBD1. Germline CDR1 and CDR2: GTSNPN and SVGIG (reference sequence). The CDR3 is made up of 14 amino acids. The V segment lost 6 bases and the J segment 4 bases; nucleotides outside the gene matches: 8. CDR3 in amino acids: CACLGTGLNQPQHF. CDR3 bases: TGTGCCTGCCTTGGGACAGGTTTAAATCAGCCCCAGCATTTT.

CDR3 DNA: TGTGCCAGCAGCCCAGAGGACCACCCCAATCAGCCCCAGCATTTT. Translated: CASSPEDHPNQPQHF. V usage is TRBV7-8 and J usage is TRBJ1-5; no definite D call. The CDR3 covers 15 residues. Looked up from germline, CDR1 is SGHVS and CDR2 is FQNEAQ. V was pared by 5 bases and J by 3 bases, with 14 bases between.

The J gene is TRBJ1-4, the V gene TRBV18, with unresolved D. The germline V and J ends were trimmed by 2 bases and 3 bases, with 13 bases remaining between them. Germline CDR1 KGHSH, CDR2 LQKENI. The CDR3 is made up of 16 amino acids. DNA for the CDR3: TGTGCCAGCTCACCAGGAGGGATCACTTCTAATGAAAAACTGTTTTTT. This codes for CASSPGGITSNEKLFF.

This clone occurred a few times. This rearrangement joins TRBV3-1 (or the pseudogene TRBV3-2) to TRBJ1-1, with D possibly matching TRBD1 (5 bases). CDR1 and CDR2 from the germline V gene are LGHDT and YNNKEL (reference sequence). V was clipped by 6 bases and J by 3 bases, with 5 bases between them. The CDR3 sequence is 11 residues long. The CDR3 DNA reads as TGTGCCAGCAGAGGGGACACTGAAGCTTTCTTT. This encodes CASRGDTEAFF.

The genes are TRBV5-1 and TRBJ1-4, with 9 bases that match TRBD1. This CDR3 comprises 15 residues. Losses at the gene ends were 4 bases for V and 7 bases for J; bases not matched to a gene: 8. The germline CDR1 and CDR2 sequences are SGHRS and YFSETQ. CDR3 sequence: CASSEQGARGEKLFF. The DNA of the CDR3 is TGCGCCAGCAGCGAACAGGGGGCCCGAGGTGAAAAACTGTTTTTT.

This rearrangement joins TRBV30 to TRBJ2-3; D is unclear. Germline CDR1 is GTSNPN and CDR2 is SVGIG (reference sequence). CDR3 length equals 11 residues. Trimming removed 3 bases from V and 5 bases from J, with 6 bases in between. The CDR3 bases are TGTGCCTGGAGGAAGGGAGATACGCAGTATTTT. Translation: CAWRKGDTQYF.

The V call is TRBV21-1, the J call TRBJ2-3. TRBV21-1 has pseudogene status. CDR3 size: 14 residues. CDR3: CASSKDLRVDTQYF. The CDR3 coding sequence is TGTGCCAGCAGCAAGGACCTCCGGGTAGATACGCAGTATTTT.

The chain has TRBV6-4 and TRBJ2-2, with 7 nucleotides matching TRBD2. This CDR3 is 16 amino acids long. Germline CDR1 and CDR2: MRHNA and SNTAGT. V shed 4 bases, J shed 6 bases, and the junction held 11 bases outside the gene matches. In DNA, the CDR3 is TGTGCCAGCAGTGCGCTTTGGCCTAGCGGAGCCGGGGAGCTGTTTTTT. It encodes CASSALWPSGAGELFF.

Here the CDR3 DNA reads TGCGCCAGCAGCCAAGAGGTCAGGGGGAGCTATGGCTACACCTTC. It codes for CASSQEVRGSYGYTF. The genes are TRBV4-3 and TRBJ1-2; 7 nucleotides align to TRBD1. This CDR3 spans 15 amino acids. The germline CDR1 and CDR2 sequences are LGHNA and YSLEER. V was clipped by 0 bases and J by 4 bases; unmatched bases: 5.

The V call is TRBV18, the J call TRBJ1-2; TRBD1 agrees at 8 bases. V shed 5 bases and J 2 bases; nucleotides not matched to a gene: 7. Per the germline V gene, CDR1 is KGHSH and CDR2 is LQKENI. The CDR3 has 15 amino acids. The CDR3 bases are TGTGCCAGCTCATTTGGACAGGGAGACAACTATGGCTACACCTTC. Translated, it gives CASSFGQGDNYGYTF.

The chain employs TRBV6-5 and TRBJ2-3; no reliable D call. The germline V gene encodes CDR1 MNHEY and CDR2 SVGAGI. V was pared by 2 bases and J by 2 bases, with 8 bases between. The CDR3 runs 14 residues. CDR3 region: CASSYLGPTDTQYF. The CDR3 DNA reads as TGTGCCAGCAGTTACCTCGGTCCCACAGATACGCAGTATTTT.

V gene TRBV5-6 combines with J gene TRBJ2-3; D gene uncertain. Germline V gene data show CDR1 as SGHDT and CDR2 as YYEEEE. With 1 base removed from V and 4 bases from J, the gap between germline ends came to 7 bases. The CDR3 loop spans 13 amino acids. CDR3 in DNA: TGTGCCAGCAGCTTGTTAGTAGCAGATACGCAGTATTTT. This gives the protein CASSLLVADTQYF.

V and J are TRBV9 and TRBJ1-6, with TRBD1 matching over 8 bases. V lost 3 bases and J lost 14; bases outside the gene matches: 10. This CDR3 comprises 14 residues. The germline V gene has CDR1 SGDLS and CDR2 YYNGEE. CDR3 amino acids: CASSEGTGPDSLHF. CDR3 in DNA: TGTGCCAGCAGCGAGGGGACAGGCCCCGACTCCCTCCACTTT.

The gene calls are TRBV6-5 and TRBJ1-1; D is undetermined. The CDR3 covers 13 residues. The V gene lost 7 bases and the J gene lost 0 bases, with 9 bases spanning the gap. Germline CDR1 reads MNHEY; CDR2 reads SVGAGI. Here the CDR3 reads CASIRGMNTEAFF. The DNA of the CDR3 is TGTGCCAGCATCCGGGGAATGAACACTGAAGCTTTCTTT.

The chain recombines TRBV10-3 with TRBJ2-3, with 7 nucleotides matching TRBD2. The J segment lost 2 bases and the V segment lost 6 bases, leaving 5 bases of the junction unmatched. This CDR3 is 14 amino acids long. Germline V gene data show CDR1 as ENHRY and CDR2 as SYGVKD. The CDR3 nucleotides are TGTGCCATCAGCAGGGACTACCTCACAGATACGCAGTATTTT. Its protein is CAISRDYLTDTQYF.

V usage is TRBV14 and J usage is TRBJ1-1, with D maybe TRBD1 (5 bases). CDR1 SGHDN and CDR2 FVKESK come from the germline V gene. The CDR3 totals 15 residues. Trimming shortened V by 4 bases and J by 2 bases, and 14 bases separated the two germline ends. CDR3 loop: CASSPSGGTNTEAFF. DNA for the CDR3: TGTGCCAGCAGCCCGTCGGGGGGGACTAACACTGAAGCTTTCTTT.

The chain carries TRBV2 and TRBJ2-5; D might be TRBD2 (5 bases). V lost 4 bases and J 5 bases, leaving 11 bases between the germline ends. Germline CDR1 and CDR2: SNHLY and FYNNEI. The CDR3 is made up of 13 amino acids. The CDR3 region has the DNA TGTGCCAGCAGTGCGGCGGGCAGGGAGACCCAGTACTTC. Amino acids: CASSAAGRETQYF.

V is TRBV6-2 or TRBV6-3 and J is TRBJ2-7; 7 nucleotides line up with TRBD2. This CDR3 region has 15 residues. V trimming: 2 bases; J trimming: 0 bases; junction bases outside the gene matches: 4. Germline V gene lookup returns CDR1 MNHEY and CDR2 SVGEGT. CDR3 nucleotides: TGTGCCAGCAGTTACGGCGGGGGACTCTCCTACGAGCAGTACTTC. Translation gives CASSYGGGLSYEQYF.

J is TRBJ2-7 and V is TRBV4-1; D may match TRBD1 or TRBD2 (7 bases each). There are 16 residues in the CDR3. Germline CDR1 and CDR2: MGHRA and YSYEKL. Trimming stripped 0 bases from V and 1 base from J, with 13 bases between. In nucleotides, the CDR3 is TGCGCCAGCAGCCAAGAGGGAGGGACAGCTTCCTACGAGCAGTACTTC. Protein sequence: CASSQEGGTASYEQYF.

This chain connects TRBV7-3 to TRBJ2-1; D ambiguous. The germline gives CDR1 SGHTA, CDR2 FQGTGA. The ends were cut back, 4 bases at V and 8 bases at J, with 12 bases in the middle. The CDR3 covers 13 residues. DNA of the CDR3: TGTGCCAGCAGCTCGGGCCCCTGGGATGAGCAGTTCTTC. Translation: CASSSGPWDEQFF.

This clone was observed a single time. This chain links TRBV4-3 with TRBJ2-3; D possibly matches TRBD1 or TRBD2 (5 bases each). Germline CDR1 is LGHNA and CDR2 is YSLEER. This CDR3 spans 14 amino acids. V dropped 0 bases and J dropped 7 bases, with 11 bases sitting between them. The CDR3 nucleotides are TGCGCCAGCAGCCAAGATGGACGGGACCATACGCAGTATTTT. Residues: CASSQDGRDHTQYF.

The chain uses TRBV7-2 and TRBJ2-3; D gene uncertain. The length of the CDR3 is 17 residues. Trimming took 2 bases from V and 3 from J, leaving 18 bases between them. CDR1 is SGHTA and CDR2 is FQGNSA in the germline V gene. DNA for the CDR3: TGTGCCAGCAGCTTATTAGGTTGGCCCCGCATTACAGATACGCAGTATTTT. As protein: CASSLLGWPRITDTQYF.